A single sample gave rise to the 16 T cell receptor beta chains below, sequenced in a study of shared clonotypes between healthy human individuals. Only in-frame clones appear in the TCRdb table, and some are missing; sequencing was by immunoSEQ multiplex PCR. The sample contains about 520,000 clones, approximately 82% of which appear only once. Specimen: PBMCs. These receptors were obtained from a woman aged 40 to 49 in good health. Some clones in this sample may be carry-over from other donors' samples.

V is TRBV2 and J is TRBJ1-4, with no clear D. Germline V gene sequence: CDR1 SNHLY, CDR2 FYNNEI. Trimming removed 7 bases from V and 8 bases from J, with 8 bases in between. This CDR3 comprises 11 residues. The CDR3 nucleotides are TGTGCCAGCACCGGGTACGAAAAACTGTTTTTT. Protein: CASTGYEKLFF.

This rearrangement joins TRBV28 to TRBJ2-7, with TRBD2 matching over 8 bases. The trim removed 6 bases at V and 3 bases at J, leaving 13 bases unmatched. This CDR3 is built from 16 residues. Looked up from germline, CDR1 is MDHEN and CDR2 is SYDVKM. In DNA form, the CDR3 reads TGTGCCAGCAGCCGACGCCTTAGCGGGATCCACTACGAGCAGTACTTC. Amino acid sequence: CASSRRLSGIHYEQYF. Looking up the rest from reference TRBV28 and TRBJ2-7 gives the full variable domain: DVKVTQSSRYLVKRTGEKVFLECVQDMDHENMFWYRQDPGLGLRLIYFSYDVKMKEKGDIPEGYSVSREKKERFSLILESASTNQTSMYLCASSRRLSGIHYEQYFGPGTRLTVT.

Concerning this clone: In the same sample, other DNA sequences code for this CDR3. V usage is TRBV15 and J usage is TRBJ1-1; D unresolved. The CDR3 loop spans 14 amino acids. Germline CDR1 and CDR2: LNHNV and YYDKDF (reference sequence). The germline V and J ends were trimmed by 7 bases and 2 bases, with 14 bases remaining between them. This chain's CDR3 is CATTLSGLNTEAFF. The CDR3 coding sequence is TGTGCCACCACTCTCTCGGGTCTCAACACTGAAGCTTTCTTT.

This clone has a handful of counts. This chain links TRBV5-1 with TRBJ1-1, with 7 positions matching TRBD1. Looked up from germline, CDR1 is SGHRS and CDR2 is YFSETQ. The CDR3 extends over 15 amino acids. V shed 4 bases and J 4 bases; nucleotides not matched to a gene: 10. The CDR3, as DNA: TGCGCCAGCAGCCTACAGGGGCACAGGGGCACTGAAGCTTTCTTT. Its translation is CASSLQGHRGTEAFF. Variable domain in full (rest from reference TRBV5-1 and TRBJ1-1): KAGVTQTPRYLIKTRGQQVTLSCSPISGHRSVSWYQQTPGQGLQFLFEYFSETQRNKGNFPGRFSGRQFSNSRSEMNVSTLELGDSALYLCASSLQGHRGTEAFFGQGTRLTVV.

The V call is TRBV6-6, the J call TRBJ2-3; 12 positions agree with TRBD2. The CDR3 has 15 residues. Germline CDR1 reads MNHNY; CDR2 reads SVGAGI (reference sequence). Unmatched junction bases numbered 5, after V lost 6 bases and J lost 4 bases. The CDR3 protein is CASSPTSGSPDTQYF. The CDR3 nucleotides read TGTGCCAGCAGCCCGACTAGCGGGAGTCCAGATACGCAGTATTTT.

The CDR3 here is CASRTRGRETQYF. The CDR3 bases are TGTGCCAGCAGGACCAGGGGACGAGAGACCCAGTACTTC. The genes are TRBV11-2 and TRBJ2-5; tentative D call: TRBD1 (6 bases). Trimming cost V 6 bases and J 4 bases, with 12 bases left between them. CDR1 and CDR2 (germline): SGHAT, FQNNGV. This CDR3 region has 13 residues.

The rearrangement uses TRBV6-1 and TRBJ2-3, with no clear D. This CDR3 is 13 amino acids long. V was trimmed by 4 bases and J by 3 bases, leaving 8 bases between them. Germline loops: CDR1 MNHNS, CDR2 SASEGT. The CDR3 nucleotides read TGTGCCAGCAGTGCTACTCGAACAGATACGCAGTATTTT. This translates into CASSATRTDTQYF.

The V gene is TRBV9, the J gene TRBJ1-2; TRBD1 matches at 7 bases. The CDR3 length is 16 residues. In germline, CDR1 is SGDLS, CDR2 YYNGEE. J lost 4 bases, V lost 0 bases, and 9 bases had no gene match. In DNA form, the CDR3 reads TGTGCCAGCAGCGTAGTTCACAGGGCAGGGGGCTATGGCTACACCTTC. This gives the protein CASSVVHRAGGYGYTF.

The chain links TRBV28 to TRBJ1-3; D is unresolved. This CDR3 spans 14 amino acids. Trimming took 6 bases from V and 0 from J, leaving 9 bases between them. Germline CDR1 MDHEN, CDR2 SYDVKM. Written as DNA, the CDR3 is TGTGCCAGCAGGGACCGTAGCTCTGGAAACACCATATATTTT. Translated, it gives CASRDRSSGNTIYF.

In the case of this clone: One base separates it from a far larger clone, so it is likely a read error. The V gene is TRBV28, the J gene TRBJ1-2, with 8 bases aligning to TRBD1. The J segment lost 7 bases and the V segment lost 5 bases, leaving 12 bases of the junction unmatched. The germline V gene has CDR1 MDHEN and CDR2 SYDVKM. The CDR3 length is 15 residues. As DNA, the CDR3 is TGTGCCAGCAGTCCTTCCGACAGGGGCAACCCTGGCTACACCTTC. Residues: CASSPSDRGNPGYTF.

A remark on this clone: The sample carries other DNA sequences with the same CDR3. The V and J genes are TRBV19 and TRBJ1-1; D call uncertain. This CDR3 region has 15 residues. The V gene's germline CDR1 is LNHDA and CDR2 SQIVND (reference sequence). The V end was cut by 1 base, the J end by 0 bases, with 9 bases between. Here the CDR3 DNA reads TGTGCCAGTAGTATAGCGGGTGCAGTGAACACTGAAGCTTTCTTT. It specifies CASSIAGAVNTEAFF.

CDR3 sequence reads: CASSIVAGNLNQPQHF. The DNA for the CDR3 is TGTGCCAGTAGTATAGTGGCAGGAAACCTCAATCAGCCCCAGCATTTT. The J gene is TRBJ1-5, the V gene TRBV19; D ambiguous. This CDR3 region has 16 residues. Trimming removed 1 base at V and 3 bases at J, with 13 bases between. Germline V gives CDR1 LNHDA, CDR2 SQIVND (reference sequence).

This clone was observed a single time. The chain is built from TRBV5-4 and TRBJ2-2; TRBD1 agrees at 9 bases. Germline values: CDR1 SGHNT, CDR2 YYREEE (reference sequence). This CDR3 region has 14 residues. V lost 3 bases to trimming and J lost 5 bases; unmatched junction nucleotides: 2. This chain's CDR3 is CASSWDRATGELFF. In DNA form, the CDR3 reads TGTGCCAGCAGCTGGGACAGGGCGACCGGGGAGCTGTTTTTT. Together with reference TRBV5-4 and TRBJ2-2, the CDR3 gives the full variable domain: ETGVTQSPTHLIKTRGQQVTLRCSSQSGHNTVSWYQQALGQGPQFIFQYYREEENGRGNFPPRFSGLQFPNYSSELNVNALELDDSALYLCASSWDRATGELFFGEGSRLTVL.

This clone came up a few times. The chain couples TRBV28 to TRBJ1-5; D perhaps matches TRBD1 (5 bases). Trimming stripped 7 bases from V and 6 bases from J, with 16 bases between. The CDR3 is made up of 14 amino acids. The germline gives CDR1 MDHEN, CDR2 SYDVKM. This CDR3 is CASITGRVGQPQHF. CDR3 in DNA: TGTGCCAGCATTACGGGACGGGTGGGTCAGCCCCAGCATTTT. Supplemented by reference TRBV28 and TRBJ1-5, the full variable domain reads DVKVTQSSRYLVKRTGEKVFLECVQDMDHENMFWYRQDPGLGLRLIYFSYDVKMKEKGDIPEGYSVSREKKERFSLILESASTNQTSMYLCASITGRVGQPQHFGDGTRLSIL.

The chain couples TRBV19 to TRBJ2-5; D remains unclear. V was shortened by 0 bases and J by 2 bases, with 10 bases between the two germline ends. This CDR3 comprises 15 residues. Germline assignment: CDR1 LNHDA and CDR2 SQIVND (reference sequence). This CDR3 is CASSIDRQAQETQYF. CDR3 nucleotides: TGTGCCAGTAGTATAGATCGGCAGGCACAAGAGACCCAGTACTTC.

The V and J genes are TRBV30 and TRBJ1-2; unclear D gene. The germline V and J ends were trimmed by 0 bases and 8 bases, with 13 bases remaining between them. Germline CDR1 and CDR2: GTSNPN and SVGIG (reference sequence). This CDR3 region has 13 residues. The CDR3 sequence is CAWSVLRDGGYTF. CDR3 in DNA: TGTGCCTGGAGTGTACTAAGGGATGGAGGCTACACCTTC. Using reference TRBV30 and TRBJ1-2 for the parts outside the CDR3, the full variable domain is SQTIHQWPATLVQPVGSPLSLECTVEGTSNPNLYWYRQAAGRGLQLLFYSVGIGQISSEVPQNLSASRPQDRQFILSSKKLLLSDSGFYLCAWSVLRDGGYTFGSGTRLTVV.